This entry lists 26 T cell receptor beta chains sequenced from one sample in a study of graft-versus-host responses after intestinal transplantation. No antigen has been assigned to these receptors. Sequenced by immunoSEQ multiplex PCR; TCRdb stores in-frame clones only, minus some. The sample lists about 70,000 clones; approximately 94% were seen once. The specimen comprised unstimulated CD8+ T cells sorted from spleen or lymph node cells, sampled before intestinal transplant. The receptors here all came from a human donor who received an intestinal transplant.

This chain uses TRBV25-1 with TRBJ1-5; D gene unclear. This CDR3 comprises 14 residues. CDR1 and CDR2 (germline): MGHDK, SYGVNS. Trimming cost V 4 bases and J 0 bases, with 7 bases left between them. The CDR3 nucleotides are TGTGCCAGCAGTGGGGTTTATAGCAATCAGCCCCAGCATTTT. This sequence encodes CASSGVYSNQPQHF.

This chain joins TRBV7-6 and TRBJ1-4; D uncertain. V lost 1 base to trimming and J lost 5 bases, with 17 bases between them. CDR1 is SGHVS and CDR2 is FNYEAQ in the germline V gene. This CDR3 is 17 amino acids long. The CDR3 nucleotides read TGTGCCAGCAGCTTAGAGGATCCGGGCCGACGGAATGAAAAACTGTTTTTT. Its translation is CASSLEDPGRRNEKLFF.

The chain uses TRBV4-1 and TRBJ2-7, with 9 nucleotides matching TRBD1. With 1 base clipped from V and 2 bases from J, the junction kept 3 bases outside the gene matches. Germline CDR1 is MGHRA and CDR2 is YSYEKL. The CDR3 contains 15 residues. CDR3 in amino acids: CASSQAGTGTYEQYF. CDR3 DNA: TGCGCCAGCAGCCAAGCAGGGACAGGGACCTACGAGCAGTACTTC.

The CDR3, as DNA: TGCGCCAGCAGCCAAGTTTCTTGGGTTTACATGAGCTTCTCCTATGGCTACACCTTC. Translating gives CASSQVSWVYMSFSYGYTF. V is TRBV4-1 and J is TRBJ1-2; no clear D gene. Deletions cut 1 base from V and 4 bases from J, with 25 bases between. The CDR3 covers 19 residues. Looked up from germline, CDR1 is MGHRA and CDR2 is YSYEKL.

The chain combines TRBV5-8 with TRBJ2-5, with TRBD1 identical over 7 bases. This CDR3 region has 15 residues. V lost 1 base, J lost 1 base, and 4 bases stayed unmatched. Germline V gene lookup returns CDR1 SGHTS and CDR2 YDEGEE. The CDR3 sequence is CASSLLGQPQETQYF. The CDR3, as DNA: TGTGCCAGCAGCTTGTTGGGACAGCCCCAAGAGACCCAGTACTTC.

This clone appeared once. The V call is TRBV7-8, the J call TRBJ1-1; unclear D gene. Germline V gene lookup returns CDR1 SGHVS and CDR2 FQNEAQ. The ends were cut back, 1 base at V and 0 bases at J, with 15 bases in the middle. The CDR3 loop spans 17 amino acids. This chain's CDR3 is CASSLVRRESVNTEAFF. CDR3 DNA sequence: TGTGCCAGCAGCTTAGTGAGGAGGGAATCGGTGAACACTGAAGCTTTCTTT.

The CDR3, as DNA: TGTGCCAGCAGTGACTTCCGGGACAATCTCCTCTACGAGCAGTACTTC. Translating it yields CASSDFRDNLLYEQYF. The J gene is TRBJ2-7, the V gene TRBV6-1, with a weak D call TRBD1 (6 bases). Trimming removed 3 bases at V and 3 bases at J, with 18 bases between. The germline CDR1 and CDR2 sequences are MNHNS and SASEGT. The CDR3 has 16 amino acids.

The chain carries TRBV10-1 and TRBJ2-4, with 9 bases identical to TRBD1. J lost 5 bases, V lost 6 bases, and 8 bases had no gene match. The CDR3 totals 15 residues. Germline V lookup: CDR1 WNHNN, CDR2 SYGVQD (reference sequence). The CDR3 DNA reads as TGCGCCAGCAGCGCGGGACAGGGTCTAGAAAACATTCAGTACTTC. As protein: CASSAGQGLENIQYF.

The chain uses TRBV5-1 and TRBJ2-1, with D possibly matching TRBD2 (6 bases). The V and J ends lost 4 bases and 9 bases respectively, with 11 bases between them. The CDR3 length is 12 residues. Germline V gene data show CDR1 as SGHRS and CDR2 as YFSETQ. CDR3 coding DNA: TGCGCCAGCAGCCCGACTAGTGGTGAGCAGTTCTTC. Translated, it gives CASSPTSGEQFF.

The rearrangement joins TRBV25-1 to TRBJ1-1; D is uncertain. Trimming left V 3 bases short and J 4 bases short, with 18 bases between. This CDR3 is built from 16 residues. CDR1 MGHDK and CDR2 SYGVNS come from the germline V gene. CDR3: CASSDLNSPLSTEAFF. The CDR3 DNA sequence: TGTGCCAGCAGTGATTTAAACAGCCCGCTGAGCACTGAAGCTTTCTTT. The full variable domain, completed using reference TRBV25-1 and TRBJ1-1, is EADIYQTPRYLVIGTGKKITLECSQTMGHDKMYWYQQDPGMELHLIHYSYGVNSTEKGDLSSESTVSRIRTEHFPLTLESARPSHTSQYLCASSDLNSPLSTEAFFGQGTRLTVV.

The chain has TRBV2 and TRBJ2-7; no clear D. V lost 1 base and J 3 bases, leaving 13 bases between the germline ends. In germline, CDR1 is SNHLY, CDR2 FYNNEI. The CDR3 spans 15 residues. DNA of the CDR3: TGTGCCAGCAGTGAAGGCGTTGGTGAAAGCTACGAGCAGTACTTC. Amino acids: CASSEGVGESYEQYF.

The V gene is TRBV7-9, the J gene TRBJ1-1; TRBD1 aligns across 11 bases. This CDR3 spans 17 amino acids. J gave up 6 bases and V 3 bases, and 12 bases lay outside the gene matches. CDR1 is SEHNR and CDR2 is FQNEAQ in the germline V gene (reference sequence). The CDR3 sequence: CASSLGTGGYIVAEAFF. The CDR3, as DNA: TGTGCCAGCAGCTTGGGGACAGGGGGGTACATAGTCGCTGAAGCTTTCTTT. Filled out from reference TRBV7-9 and TRBJ1-1, the complete variable domain reads DTGVSQNPRHKITKRGQNVTFRCDPISEHNRLYWYRQTLGQGPEFLTYFQNEAQLEKSRLLSDRFSAERPKGSFSTLEIQRTEQGDSAMYLCASSLGTGGYIVAEAFFGQGTRLTVV.

The chain combines TRBV28 with TRBJ2-2; 7 bases are shared with TRBD1. Losses at the gene ends were 0 bases for V and 0 bases for J; bases not matched to a gene: 7. The length of the CDR3 is 18 residues. In germline, CDR1 is MDHEN, CDR2 SYDVKM. The CDR3 DNA reads TGTGCCAGCAGTTTATGGGAAGGGGGCCACTCGAACACCGGGGAGCTGTTTTTT. This codes for CASSLWEGGHSNTGELFF.

This clone turned up a few times. V usage is TRBV21-1 and J usage is TRBJ1-4. TRBV21-1 is labeled a pseudogene. This CDR3 spans 14 amino acids. CDR3 DNA: TGTGCCAGCAGCAAAGAAGGGACTAATGAAAAACTGTTTTTT. Translating it yields CASSKEGTNEKLFF.

This sequence joins TRBV28 and TRBJ2-7, with TRBD2 matching 10 bases. The trim removed 5 bases at V and 6 bases at J, leaving 10 bases unmatched. Germline CDR1 is MDHEN and CDR2 is SYDVKM. This CDR3 has 15 amino acids. The CDR3 DNA reads TGTGCCAGCAGTCCCCCGGCTAGCGGGAGAGGCGAGCAGTACTTC. It encodes CASSPPASGRGEQYF.

This clone was found once. The chain employs TRBV5-6 and TRBJ2-7, with a possible D match to TRBD1 (6 bases). This CDR3 spans 13 amino acids. CDR1 and CDR2 from the germline V gene are SGHDT and YYEEEE. V was shortened by 2 bases and J by 5 bases, with 11 bases between the two germline ends. The DNA of the CDR3 is TGTGCCAGCAGCTTTGGGGGCAGGAACGAGCAGTACTTC. Encoded protein: CASSFGGRNEQYF. Looking up the rest from reference TRBV5-6 and TRBJ2-7 gives the full variable domain: DAGVTQSPTHLIKTRGQQVTLRCSPKSGHDTVSWYQQALGQGPQFIFQYYEEEERQRGNFPDRFSGHQFPNYSSELNVNALLLGDSALYLCASSFGGRNEQYFGPGTRLTVT.

The rearrangement uses TRBV4-1 and TRBJ2-2; perhaps TRBD2 as D (6 bases). There are 18 residues in the CDR3. CDR1 MGHRA and CDR2 YSYEKL come from the germline V gene. V was shortened by 3 bases and J by 7 bases, with 24 bases between the two germline ends. As DNA, the CDR3 is TGCGCCAGCAGCCACCAAATATTTTCGGAGGGTAGGGGCGGGGAGCTGTTTTTT. This translates into CASSHQIFSEGRGGELFF.

This sequence joins TRBV27 and TRBJ2-4; possible D gene TRBD1, 5 bases. The ends were cut back, 5 bases at V and 4 bases at J, with 15 bases in the middle. Per the germline V gene, CDR1 is MNHEY and CDR2 is SMNVEV (reference sequence). The CDR3 is made up of 15 amino acids. Written as DNA, the CDR3 is TGTGCCAGCAGTAAAGACCCCCAGGGAAAAAACATTCAGTACTTC. Protein: CASSKDPQGKNIQYF.

This sequence joins TRBV29-1 and TRBJ1-2, with TRBD1 matching 9 bases. CDR1 and CDR2 (germline): SQVTM, ANQGSEA. The V and J ends lost 3 bases and 4 bases, in that order; junction bases with no gene match: 9. The CDR3 length is 15 residues. The CDR3 DNA is TGCAGCGTTGATCTTATACAGGGGGCTGGCTATGGCTACACCTTC. This codes for CSVDLIQGAGYGYTF.

The rearrangement joins TRBV28 to TRBJ1-3, with a weak D call TRBD1 (5 bases). The CDR3 consists of 20 residues. In germline, CDR1 is MDHEN, CDR2 SYDVKM. Trimming removed 5 bases from V and 0 bases from J, with 26 bases in between. The CDR3 bases are TGTGCCAGCAGTCCCAAATTTCCGTGGGCAGGGCTAAGCTCTGGAAACACCATATATTTT. This encodes CASSPKFPWAGLSSGNTIYF.

The genes are TRBV7-2 and TRBJ2-5; weak D call: TRBD2 (5 bases). Germline CDR1 and CDR2: SGHTA and FQGNSA. V lost 4 bases to trimming and J lost 3 bases, with 15 bases between them. The CDR3 extends over 15 amino acids. The CDR3, as DNA: TGTGCCAGCAGCTCGCGGGTGGCATGGGAAGAGACCCAGTACTTC. This sequence encodes CASSSRVAWEETQYF.

The chain joins TRBV19 to TRBJ2-1, with D uncertain. CDR1 is LNHDA and CDR2 is SQIVND in the germline V gene (reference sequence). CDR3 length: 14 amino acids. The V end was cut by 2 bases, the J end by 8 bases, with 13 bases between. This CDR3 reads CASSIIGSGDEQFF. The CDR3 coding sequence is TGTGCCAGTAGTATAATCGGTAGTGGGGATGAGCAGTTCTTC.

The DNA for the CDR3 is TGTGCCAGCAGCCCTCAGAACACCGGGGAGCTGTTTTTT. As protein: CASSPQNTGELFF. The chain joins TRBV7-9 to TRBJ2-2; unclear D gene. CDR1 SEHNR and CDR2 FQNEAQ come from the germline V gene (reference sequence). The CDR3 has 13 residues. V lost 5 bases, J lost 1 base, and 5 bases lay in between.

Notes on this clone: The junction departs from germline at one end; a sequencing error may be responsible. This sample includes further DNA sequences coding for the same CDR3. V and J are TRBV5-1 and TRBJ2-5; D unclear. This CDR3 contains 14 residues. The V gene's germline CDR1 is SGHRS and CDR2 YFSETQ. CDR3 sequence (DNA): TGTGCCAGCGACCCCGGGCACTCCCAAGAGACCCAGTACTTC. Protein: CASDPGHSQETQYF. Variable domain in full (rest from reference TRBV5-1 and TRBJ2-5): KAGVTQTPRYLIKTRGQQVTLSCSPISGHRSVSWYQQTPGQGLQFLFEYFSETQRNKGNFPGRFSGRQFSNSRSEMNVSTLELGDSALYLCASDPGHSQETQYFGPGTRLLVL.

The CDR3: CASSEATMNTEAFF. In nucleotides, the CDR3 is TGTGCCAGCAGTGAAGCGACCATGAACACTGAAGCTTTCTTT. V is TRBV6-1 and J is TRBJ1-1; D gene unclear. Trimming shortened V by 0 bases and J by 0 bases, and 5 bases separated the two germline ends. The V gene's germline CDR1 is MNHNS and CDR2 SASEGT. The CDR3 extends over 14 amino acids.

V gene TRBV6-6 combines with J gene TRBJ2-5; a possible D gene is TRBD1 (5 bases). The CDR3 is 15 amino acids. Per germline, CDR1 MNHNY and CDR2 SVGAGI (reference sequence). V lost 7 bases, J lost 4 bases, and 19 bases lay in between. As DNA, the CDR3 is TGTGCCAGCACCCACCTACCTGACAGTTTAGAGACCCAGTACTTC. Translating it yields CASTHLPDSLETQYF.